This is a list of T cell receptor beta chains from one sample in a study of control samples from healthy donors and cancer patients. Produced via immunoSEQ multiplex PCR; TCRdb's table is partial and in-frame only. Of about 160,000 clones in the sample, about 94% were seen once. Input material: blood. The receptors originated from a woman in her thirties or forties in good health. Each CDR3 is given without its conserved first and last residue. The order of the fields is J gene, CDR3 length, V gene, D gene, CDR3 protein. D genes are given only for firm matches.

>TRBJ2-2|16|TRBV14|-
ASSQELSLELHGGELF
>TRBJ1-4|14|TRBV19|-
ASSIAGQVHGEKLF
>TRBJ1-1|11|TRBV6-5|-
ASRRTVNTEAF
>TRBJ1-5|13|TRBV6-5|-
ASNTGTYSNQPQH
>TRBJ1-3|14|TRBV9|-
ASSVGLINSGNTIY
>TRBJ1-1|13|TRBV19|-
ASSIVVAVGREAF
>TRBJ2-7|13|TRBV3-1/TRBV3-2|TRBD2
ASSPTSGPTYEQY
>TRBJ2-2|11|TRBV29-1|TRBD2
SVRASGTGELF
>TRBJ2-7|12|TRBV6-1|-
ASSEHGIFYEQY
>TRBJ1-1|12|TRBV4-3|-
ASSQDARTGGAF
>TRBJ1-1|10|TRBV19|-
ASRTGRTEAF
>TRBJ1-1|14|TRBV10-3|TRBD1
AISEPGQGALGEAF
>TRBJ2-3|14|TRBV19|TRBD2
ASSRASGAGTDTQY
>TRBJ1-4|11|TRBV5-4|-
ASSLRGTEKLF
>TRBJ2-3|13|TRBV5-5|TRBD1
ASSGDRPSTDTQY
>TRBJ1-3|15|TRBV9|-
ASSVRGDGAGGNTIY
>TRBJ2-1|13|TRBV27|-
ASSLGGPSYNEQF
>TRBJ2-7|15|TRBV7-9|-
ASSLALSLSSSYEQY
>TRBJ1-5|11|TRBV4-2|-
ASSQDGDQPQH
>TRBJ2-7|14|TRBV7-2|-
ASSLVSAGGSYEQY
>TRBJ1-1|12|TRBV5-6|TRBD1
ASSSTGLYTEAF
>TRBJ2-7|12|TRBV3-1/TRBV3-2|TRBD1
ASSSGQGNYEQY
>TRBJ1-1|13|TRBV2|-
ASSVGVGANTEAF
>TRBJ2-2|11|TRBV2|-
ASIGTQGGELF
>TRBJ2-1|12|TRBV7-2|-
ASSLDGASDEQF
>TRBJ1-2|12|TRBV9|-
ASLKGQGNYGYT
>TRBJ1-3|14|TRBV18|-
ASSPGQAHSGNTIY
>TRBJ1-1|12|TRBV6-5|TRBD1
ASERQGADAEAF
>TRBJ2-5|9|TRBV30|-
AWKSSETQY
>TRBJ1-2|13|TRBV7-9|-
ASSLAVGTKGGYT
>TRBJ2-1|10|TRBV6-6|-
ASSRPYNEQF
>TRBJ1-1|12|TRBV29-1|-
SVTKWGRGAEAF
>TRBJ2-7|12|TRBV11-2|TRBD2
ASSTRTSHYEQY
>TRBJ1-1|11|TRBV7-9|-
ASSLLPDTEAF
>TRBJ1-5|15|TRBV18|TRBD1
ASSPAQGARGNQPQH
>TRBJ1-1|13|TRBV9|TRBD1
ASSPYSTGGGRAF
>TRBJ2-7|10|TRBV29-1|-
SVKGVGNEQY
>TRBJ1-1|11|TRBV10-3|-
AINAEMNTEAF
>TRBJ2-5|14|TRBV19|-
ASSIGMMGIQETQY
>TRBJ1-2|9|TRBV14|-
ASSQAQYTY
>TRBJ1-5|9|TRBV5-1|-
SAGFAQPQH
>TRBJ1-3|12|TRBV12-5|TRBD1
ASGTTGAGNTIY
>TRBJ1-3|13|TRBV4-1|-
ASSNPGYSGNTIY
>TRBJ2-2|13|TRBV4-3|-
ASSQDWVRTGELF
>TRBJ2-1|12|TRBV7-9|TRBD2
ASSGIAGGNEQF
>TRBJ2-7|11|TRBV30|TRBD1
AWSSGGPYEQY
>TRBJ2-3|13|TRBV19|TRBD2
ASSPRTSGTDTQY
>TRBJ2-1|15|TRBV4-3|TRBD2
ASSQDWGGTRTTEQF
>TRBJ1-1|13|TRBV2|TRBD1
ASNPQGGGNTEAF
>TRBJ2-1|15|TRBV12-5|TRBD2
ASGLVQSLAGVWEQF
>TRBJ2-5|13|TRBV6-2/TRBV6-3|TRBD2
ASSDTTGTMETQY
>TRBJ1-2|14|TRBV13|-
ASTSAGGPANYGYT
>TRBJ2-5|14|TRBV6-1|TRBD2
ASSALTAGSQETQY
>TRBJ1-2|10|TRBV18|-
ASSLTGWGYT